Listed below are T cell receptor beta chains from one sample, sequenced in a study of CD8 T cells in Susac syndrome. TCRdb recomputed calls from the immunoSEQ multiplex PCR reads with MiXCR, one row per CDR3 protein. Among 140,000 or so distinct CDR3 sequences, about 95% were seen once, and the ten largest hold over 0.1%. Sequenced material: CD4+ T cells from PBMCs. The receptors were sampled from a human donor with multiple sclerosis. Each CDR3 is given with its conserved first and last residue. The D gene is left open where the match is weak. A row's size may be missing; if present it is once, few, many or a size class.

TRBV3-1	.	TRBJ1-1	once	TGTGCCAGCAGCCAAGATCTAAGGGGTGGGCCGACTAACACTGAAGCTTTCTTT	CASSQDLRGGPTNTEAFF
TRBV27	.	TRBJ1-2	.	TGTGCCACCCGATGGGGCTCCAGGGAATATCATAACTATGGCTACACCTTC	CATRWGSREYHNYGYTF
TRBV5-5	.	TRBJ2-7	.	TGTGCCAGCAGCTTGTTAACAGGGTACTCTCACGAGCAGTACTTC	CASSLLTGYSHEQYF
TRBV18	.	TRBJ1-6	.	TGTGCCAGCTCACCACCCCCAACCGAGACAGTCGGCTCACCCCTCCACTTT	CASSPPPTETVGSPLHF
TRBV28	TRBD1	TRBJ2-7	.	TGTGCCAGCAGTTTCGGGGGACAGGCAACCTACGAGCAGTACTTC	CASSFGGQATYEQYF
TRBV27	TRBD2	TRBJ2-7	once	TGTGCCAGCGGCCGATCAGCGGGGGGGAGCTCCTACGAGCAGTACTTC	CASGRSAGGSSYEQYF
TRBV5-4	.	TRBJ1-2	.	TGTGCCAGCAGCCTTACAGGGAGCAGGCATGGCTACACCTTC	CASSLTGSRHGYTF
TRBV29-1	TRBD1	TRBJ2-5	.	TGCAGCGTCCTGGGACAGGGGCAAGAGACCCAGTACTTC	CSVLGQGQETQYF
TRBV20-1	.	TRBJ1-2	once	TGCAGTGCTAGGGGGAGTGGTTGGGGCTATGGCTACACCTTC	CSARGSGWGYGYTF
TRBV3-1	TRBD1	TRBJ1-1	.	TGTGCCAGCAGCCAAGCTGTGGGGACAGGGGACCCCAACACTGAAGCTTTCTTT	CASSQAVGTGDPNTEAFF
TRBV24-1	TRBD1	TRBJ2-3	.	TGTGCCACCAGTGTGAACAGGGGGCGCACAGATACGCAGTATTTT	CATSVNRGRTDTQYF
TRBV27	.	TRBJ2-4	.	TGTGCCAGCAGTTTATCGTCACAGACAAACATTCAGTACTTC	CASSLSSQTNIQYF
TRBV9	.	TRBJ1-2	.	TGTGCCAGCAGCGTAGACGGCGGCTATGGCTACACCTTC	CASSVDGGYGYTF
TRBV7-3	.	TRBJ2-3	.	TGTGCCAGCAGCATTCTCGGCGGATCTAGCACAGATACGCAGTATTTT	CASSILGGSSTDTQYF
TRBV15	TRBD1	TRBJ2-3	.	TGTGCCACCAGCAGTACCTCTACAGGGGGCGGTACGCAGTATTTT	CATSSTSTGGGTQYF
TRBV29-1	TRBD1	TRBJ1-2	once	TGCAGCGTTGGGACCTACAGGGGTAATGGCTACACCTTC	CSVGTYRGNGYTF
TRBV7-9	.	TRBJ1-1	once	TGTGCCAGCAGCCATAGGACGGCGAACACTGAAGCTTTCTTT	CASSHRTANTEAFF
TRBV7-9	TRBD1	TRBJ1-1	.	TGTGCCAGCAGCGCGGCCGGGACAGGGGGCCTCACTGAAGCTTTCTTT	CASSAAGTGGLTEAFF
TRBV20-1	TRBD1	TRBJ2-2	.	TGCAGTGCTAGAGAGGACAGGGGCGGATTTCGGACCGGGGAGCTGTTTTTT	CSAREDRGGFRTGELFF
TRBV7-2	TRBD1	TRBJ2-3	.	TGTGCCAGCAGCACAAGGACAGGGGCAGATACGCAGTATTTT	CASSTRTGADTQYF
TRBV12-3/TRBV12-4	.	TRBJ1-3	.	TGTGCCAGCAGACATAAGACAGGCAACTCTGGAAACACCATATATTTT	CASRHKTGNSGNTIYF
TRBV20-1	TRBD1	TRBJ2-7	.	TGCAGTGCTAGAGACTCCGGGACAGGGGTTGGGGAGCAGTACTTC	CSARDSGTGVGEQYF